The T cell receptor (beta chain) described here comes from a study of blood T cell repertoires in COVID-19. Whole-study context: Both acute and convalescent COVID-19 samples were obtained from the United States, Italy and Spain. PBMCs, B-cell-depleted T cells, or T cells provided the cDNA or gDNA that made up the material.

Libraries were prepared by immunoSEQ multiplex PCR; TCRdb keeps only in-frame clonotypes and omits some of them. Here the sample spans about 200,000 clones, about 82% being singletons. The ends lost 3 bases at V and 8 bases at J; junction bases unmatched: 3. This CDR3 contains 13 residues. Those who participated ranged in age from 18 to 89 years and resided in 20 to 25 US areas. Participants were placed into cohorts based on the clinical history they reported. This TCR came from a man aged 40-55 years with acute COVID-19. V is TRBV12-3 or TRBV12-4 and J is TRBJ2-1; 8 positions match TRBD2. The sample taken for sequencing was PBMCs or T cells enriched from blood (not recorded which). CDR3 protein: CASSFSAGDEQFF. The CDR3 DNA is TGTGCCAGCAGTTTCTCAGCGGGAGATGAGCAGTTCTTC.